The clone carrying this T cell receptor beta chain came up a few times. Antigen unknown. This CDR3 comprises 16 residues. The germline V gene encodes CDR1 MNHEY and CDR2 SMNVEV (reference sequence). Trimming removed 2 bases from V and 3 bases from J, with 17 bases in between. This sample was included in a study of CD8 T cells in ankylosing spondylitis. Regarding the study as a whole: For ankylosing spondylitis blood, a TCR beta motif of fewer than 10 highly homologous variants appeared characteristic.

Libraries of TCR beta came from quantitative 5'-RACE with molecular barcodes. MiXCR, applied by TCRdb to the 5' RACE reads, yields one record per CDR3 protein. The sample lists roughly 230,000 distinct CDR3 sequences, roughly 18% seen once, with around 32% in the top ten. This TCR came from a male donor with ankylosing spondylitis or in good health (not recorded which). The sequencing input was blood, either unsorted or a sorted T cell fraction (not recorded which). The rearrangement links TRBV27 to TRBJ2-7; D tentatively fits TRBD1 or TRBD2 (5 bases each). CDR3 residues: CASSLGPGPGSYEQYF. The DNA of the CDR3 is TGTGCCAGCAGTTTAGGTCCGGGGCCTGGGAGCTACGAGCAGTACTTC.